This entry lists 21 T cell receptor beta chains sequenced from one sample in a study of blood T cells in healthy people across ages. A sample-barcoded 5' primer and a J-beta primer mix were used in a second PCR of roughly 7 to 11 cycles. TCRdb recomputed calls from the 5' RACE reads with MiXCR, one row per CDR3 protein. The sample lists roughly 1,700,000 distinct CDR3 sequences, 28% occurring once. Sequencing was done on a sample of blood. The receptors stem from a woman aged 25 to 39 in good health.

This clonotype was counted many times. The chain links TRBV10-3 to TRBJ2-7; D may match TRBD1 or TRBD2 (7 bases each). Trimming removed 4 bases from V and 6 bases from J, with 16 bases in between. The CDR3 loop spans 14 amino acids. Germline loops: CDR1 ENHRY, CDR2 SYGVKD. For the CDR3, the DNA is TGTGCCATCAGTGTCGACAGGGAGGGACGCGAGCAGTACTTC. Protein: CAISVDREGREQYF.

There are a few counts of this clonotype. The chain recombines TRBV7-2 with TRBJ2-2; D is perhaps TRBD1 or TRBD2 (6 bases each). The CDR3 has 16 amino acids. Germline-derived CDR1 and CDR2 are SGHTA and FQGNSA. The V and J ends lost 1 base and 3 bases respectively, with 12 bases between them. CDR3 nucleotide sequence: TGTGCCAGCAGCTTAGGCCGGGGGCCCTACACCGGGGAGCTGTTTTTT. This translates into CASSLGRGPYTGELFF.

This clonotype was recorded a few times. The CDR3 protein is CSARPPSGQGATDTQYF. In nucleotides, the CDR3 is TGCAGTGCTAGACCCCCGTCGGGACAGGGGGCGACAGATACGCAGTATTTT. V gene TRBV20-1 combines with J gene TRBJ2-3; 12 bases match TRBD1. Germline V gene lookup returns CDR1 DFQATT and CDR2 SNEGSKA (reference sequence). J was trimmed by 3 bases and V by 2 bases; bases with no gene match: 9. The CDR3 length is 17 residues.

This CDR3 is CASSEWAETYNEQFF. The CDR3 DNA follows: TGTGCCAGCAGTGAATGGGCGGAAACCTACAATGAGCAGTTCTTC. This rearrangement joins TRBV2 to TRBJ2-1, with D unresolved. This CDR3 contains 15 residues. Germline V CDR1 and CDR2: SNHLY, FYNNEI. Trimming cost V 2 bases and J 2 bases, with 10 bases left between them.

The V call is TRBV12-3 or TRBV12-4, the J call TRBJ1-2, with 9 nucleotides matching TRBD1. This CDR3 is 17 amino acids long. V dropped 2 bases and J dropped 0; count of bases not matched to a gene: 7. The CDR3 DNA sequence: TGTGCCAGCAGTTTAAGAGTGGGACAGGGTCCTAACTATGGCTACACCTTC. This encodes CASSLRVGQGPNYGYTF.

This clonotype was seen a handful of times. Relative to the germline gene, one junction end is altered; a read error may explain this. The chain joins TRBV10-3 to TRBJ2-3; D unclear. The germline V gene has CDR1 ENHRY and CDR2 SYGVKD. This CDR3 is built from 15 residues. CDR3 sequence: CAISNLEDVPDAQYF. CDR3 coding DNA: TGTGCCATCAGCAATCTAGAGGACGTGCCAGATGCGCAGTATTTT.

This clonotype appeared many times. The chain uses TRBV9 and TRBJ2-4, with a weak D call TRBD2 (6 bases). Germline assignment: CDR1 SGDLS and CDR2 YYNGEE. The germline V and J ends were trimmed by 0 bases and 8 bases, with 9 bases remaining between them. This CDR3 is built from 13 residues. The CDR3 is CASSVDGGDIQYF. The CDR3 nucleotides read TGTGCCAGCAGCGTAGACGGGGGAGACATTCAGTACTTC.

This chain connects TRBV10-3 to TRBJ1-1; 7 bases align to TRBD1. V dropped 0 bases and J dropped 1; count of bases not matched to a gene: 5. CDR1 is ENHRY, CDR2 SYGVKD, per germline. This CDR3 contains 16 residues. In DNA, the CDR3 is TGTGCCATCAGTGAGTCGAAGGGACAGTCGAACACTGAAGCTTTCTTT. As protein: CAISESKGQSNTEAFF.

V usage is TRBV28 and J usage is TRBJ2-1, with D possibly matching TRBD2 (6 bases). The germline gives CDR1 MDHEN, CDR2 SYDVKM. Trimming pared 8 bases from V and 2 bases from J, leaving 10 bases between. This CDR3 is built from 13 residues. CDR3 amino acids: CASYTGAYNEQFF. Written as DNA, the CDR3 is TGTGCCAGCTATACGGGGGCCTACAATGAGCAGTTCTTC.

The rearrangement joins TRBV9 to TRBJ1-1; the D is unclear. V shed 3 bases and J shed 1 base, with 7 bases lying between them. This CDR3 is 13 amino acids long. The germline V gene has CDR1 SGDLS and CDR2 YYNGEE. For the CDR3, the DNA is TGTGCCAGCAGCGCTCAATGGAACACTGAAGCTTTCTTT. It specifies CASSAQWNTEAFF.

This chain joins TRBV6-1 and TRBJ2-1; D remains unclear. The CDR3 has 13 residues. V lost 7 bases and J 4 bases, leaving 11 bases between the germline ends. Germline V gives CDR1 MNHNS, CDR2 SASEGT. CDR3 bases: TGTGCCAGCAATACCCAGTATTACAATGAGCAGTTCTTC. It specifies CASNTQYYNEQFF.

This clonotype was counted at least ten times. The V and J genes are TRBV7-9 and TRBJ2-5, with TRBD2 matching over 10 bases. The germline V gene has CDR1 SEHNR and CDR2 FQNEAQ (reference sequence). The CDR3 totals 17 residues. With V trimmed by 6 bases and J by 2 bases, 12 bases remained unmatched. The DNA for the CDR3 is TGTGCCAGCAGTCTTACCTTAGCGGGGGGATATCAAGAGACCCAGTACTTC. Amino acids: CASSLTLAGGYQETQYF.

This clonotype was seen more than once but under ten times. The CDR3 bases are TGTGCCAGCAGCTTAGGGTTATCCGGGACACCTAACACTGAAGCTTTCTTT. This codes for CASSLGLSGTPNTEAFF. The rearrangement links TRBV7-9 to TRBJ1-1, with TRBD1 as a possible D gene (6 bases). Germline CDR1 and CDR2: SEHNR and FQNEAQ (reference sequence). V lost 1 base and J lost 2, with 17 bases in between. There are 17 residues in the CDR3.

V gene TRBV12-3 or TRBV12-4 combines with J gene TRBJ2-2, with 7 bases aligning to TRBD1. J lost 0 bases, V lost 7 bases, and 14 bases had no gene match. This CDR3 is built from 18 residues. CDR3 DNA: TGTGCCAGCACCTTAAGGGGGACAGCACTCCCGAACACCGGGGAGCTGTTTTTT. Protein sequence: CASTLRGTALPNTGELFF.

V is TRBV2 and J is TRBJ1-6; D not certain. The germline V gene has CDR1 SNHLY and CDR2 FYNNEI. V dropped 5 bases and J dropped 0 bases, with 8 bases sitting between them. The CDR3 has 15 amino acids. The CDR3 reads CASSLQSSYNSPLHF. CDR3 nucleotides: TGTGCCAGCAGTCTACAGAGCTCCTATAATTCACCCCTCCACTTT.

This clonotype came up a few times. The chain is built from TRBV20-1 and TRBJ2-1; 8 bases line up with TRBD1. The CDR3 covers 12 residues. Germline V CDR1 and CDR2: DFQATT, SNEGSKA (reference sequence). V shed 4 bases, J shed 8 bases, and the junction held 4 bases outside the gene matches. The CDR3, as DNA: TGCAGTGCTACAGACAGGGGCTATGAGCAGTTCTTC. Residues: CSATDRGYEQFF.

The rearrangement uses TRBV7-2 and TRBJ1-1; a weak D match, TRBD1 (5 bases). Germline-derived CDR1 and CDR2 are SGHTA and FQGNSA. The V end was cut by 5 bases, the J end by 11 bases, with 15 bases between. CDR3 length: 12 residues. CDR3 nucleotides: TGTGCCAGCAGCCCGGGGACCGGGCTGGCTTTCTTT. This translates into CASSPGTGLAFF.

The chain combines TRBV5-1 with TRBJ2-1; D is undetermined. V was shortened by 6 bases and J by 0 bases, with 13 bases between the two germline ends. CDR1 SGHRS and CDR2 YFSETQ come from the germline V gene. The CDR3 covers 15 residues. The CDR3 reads CASMNGASSYNEQFF. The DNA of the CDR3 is TGCGCCAGCATGAATGGTGCTAGCTCCTACAATGAGCAGTTCTTC.

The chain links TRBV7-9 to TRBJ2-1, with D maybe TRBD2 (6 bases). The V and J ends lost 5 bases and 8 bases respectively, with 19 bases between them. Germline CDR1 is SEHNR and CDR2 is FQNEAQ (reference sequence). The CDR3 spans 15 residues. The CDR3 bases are TGTGCCAGCAGCCCCCGGGCTAGCTGGGGGGATGAGCAGTTCTTC. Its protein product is CASSPRASWGDEQFF.

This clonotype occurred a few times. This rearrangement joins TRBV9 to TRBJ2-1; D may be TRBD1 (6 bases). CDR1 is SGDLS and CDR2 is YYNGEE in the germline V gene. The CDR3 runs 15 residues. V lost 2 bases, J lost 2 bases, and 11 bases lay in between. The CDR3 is CASSVGRGTYNEQFF. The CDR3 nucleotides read TGTGCCAGCAGCGTTGGCAGGGGCACCTACAATGAGCAGTTCTTC.

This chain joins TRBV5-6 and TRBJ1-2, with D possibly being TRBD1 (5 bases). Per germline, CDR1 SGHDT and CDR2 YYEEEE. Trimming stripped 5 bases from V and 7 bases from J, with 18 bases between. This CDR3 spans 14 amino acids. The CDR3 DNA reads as TGTGCCAGCAGGTCCGGGACTACACTTGGTGGCTACACCTTC. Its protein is CASRSGTTLGGYTF.